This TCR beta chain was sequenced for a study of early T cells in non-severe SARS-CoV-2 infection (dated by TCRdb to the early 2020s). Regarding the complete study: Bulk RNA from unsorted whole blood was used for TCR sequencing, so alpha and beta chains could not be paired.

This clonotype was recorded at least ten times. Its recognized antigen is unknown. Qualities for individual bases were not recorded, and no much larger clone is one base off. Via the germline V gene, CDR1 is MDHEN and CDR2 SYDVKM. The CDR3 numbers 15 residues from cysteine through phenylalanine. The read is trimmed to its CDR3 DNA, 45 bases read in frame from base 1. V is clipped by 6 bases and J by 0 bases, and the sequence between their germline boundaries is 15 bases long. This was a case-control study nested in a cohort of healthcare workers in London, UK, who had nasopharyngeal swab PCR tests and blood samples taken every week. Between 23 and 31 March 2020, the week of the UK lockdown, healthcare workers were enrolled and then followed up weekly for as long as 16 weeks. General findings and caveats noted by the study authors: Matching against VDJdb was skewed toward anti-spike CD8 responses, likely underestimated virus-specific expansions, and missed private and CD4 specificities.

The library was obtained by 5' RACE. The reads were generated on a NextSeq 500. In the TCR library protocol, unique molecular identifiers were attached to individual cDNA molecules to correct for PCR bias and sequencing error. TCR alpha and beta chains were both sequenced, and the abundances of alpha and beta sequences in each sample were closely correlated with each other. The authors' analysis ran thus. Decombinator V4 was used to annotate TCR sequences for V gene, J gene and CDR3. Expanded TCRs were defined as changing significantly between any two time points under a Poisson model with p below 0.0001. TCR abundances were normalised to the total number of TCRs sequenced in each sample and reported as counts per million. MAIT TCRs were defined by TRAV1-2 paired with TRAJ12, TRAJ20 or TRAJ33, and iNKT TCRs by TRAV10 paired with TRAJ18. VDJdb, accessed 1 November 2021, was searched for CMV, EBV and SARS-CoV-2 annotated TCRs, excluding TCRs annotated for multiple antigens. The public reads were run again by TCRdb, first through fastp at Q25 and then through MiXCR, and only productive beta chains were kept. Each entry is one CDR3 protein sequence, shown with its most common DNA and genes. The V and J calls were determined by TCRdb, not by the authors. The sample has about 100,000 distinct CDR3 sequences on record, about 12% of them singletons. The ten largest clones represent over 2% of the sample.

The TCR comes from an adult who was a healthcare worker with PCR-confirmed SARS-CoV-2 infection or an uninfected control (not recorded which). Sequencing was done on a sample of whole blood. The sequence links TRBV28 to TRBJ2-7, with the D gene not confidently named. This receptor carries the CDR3 CASSHRSGGSYEQYF. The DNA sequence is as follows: TGTGCCAGCAGCCACCGGTCGGGCGGCTCCTACGAGCAGTACTTC.